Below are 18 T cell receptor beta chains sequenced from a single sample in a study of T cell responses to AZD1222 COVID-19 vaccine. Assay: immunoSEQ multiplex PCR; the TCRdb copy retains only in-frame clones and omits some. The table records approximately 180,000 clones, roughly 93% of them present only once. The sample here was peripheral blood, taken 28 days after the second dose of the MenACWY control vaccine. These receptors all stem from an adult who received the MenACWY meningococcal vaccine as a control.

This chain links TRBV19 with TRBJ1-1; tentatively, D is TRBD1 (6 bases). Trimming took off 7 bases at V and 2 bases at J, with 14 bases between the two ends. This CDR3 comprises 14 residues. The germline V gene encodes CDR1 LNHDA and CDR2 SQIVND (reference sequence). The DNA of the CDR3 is TGTGCCAGTATTCTCAGGGGCCCAAACACTGAAGCTTTCTTT. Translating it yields CASILRGPNTEAFF.

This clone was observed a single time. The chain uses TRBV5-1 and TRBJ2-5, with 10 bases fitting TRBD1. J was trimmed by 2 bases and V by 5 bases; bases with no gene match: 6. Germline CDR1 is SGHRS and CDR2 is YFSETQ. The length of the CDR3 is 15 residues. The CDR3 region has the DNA TGCGCCAGCAGAACCGGACAGGGGGTACAAGAGACCCAGTACTTC. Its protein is CASRTGQGVQETQYF.

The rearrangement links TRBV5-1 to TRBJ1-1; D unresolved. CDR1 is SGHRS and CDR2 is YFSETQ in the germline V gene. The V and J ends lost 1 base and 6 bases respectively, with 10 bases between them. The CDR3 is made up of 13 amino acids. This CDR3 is CASSLTGASEAFF. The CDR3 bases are TGCGCCAGCAGCTTGACCGGCGCTTCTGAAGCTTTCTTT.

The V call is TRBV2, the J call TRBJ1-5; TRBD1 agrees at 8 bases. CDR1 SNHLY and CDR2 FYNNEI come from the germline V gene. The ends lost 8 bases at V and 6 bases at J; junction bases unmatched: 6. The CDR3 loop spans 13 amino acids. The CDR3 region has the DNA TGTGCCAGCGCAGGGGGCCTTACTCAGCCCCAGCATTTT. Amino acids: CASAGGLTQPQHF.

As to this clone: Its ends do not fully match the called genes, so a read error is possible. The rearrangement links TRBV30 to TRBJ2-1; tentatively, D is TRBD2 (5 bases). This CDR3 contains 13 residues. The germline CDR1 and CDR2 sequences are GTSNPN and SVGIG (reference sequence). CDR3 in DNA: TGTGCCTGGAGTGTAGGAGACTACGATGAGCAGTTCTTC. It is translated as CAWSVGDYDEQFF.

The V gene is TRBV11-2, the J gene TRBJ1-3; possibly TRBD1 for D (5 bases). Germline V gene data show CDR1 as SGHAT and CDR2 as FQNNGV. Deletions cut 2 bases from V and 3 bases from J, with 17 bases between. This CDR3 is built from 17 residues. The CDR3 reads CASSLLPPGSYGNTIYF. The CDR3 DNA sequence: TGTGCCAGCAGCTTACTACCCCCAGGGAGCTATGGAAACACCATATATTTT. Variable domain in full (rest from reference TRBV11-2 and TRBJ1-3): EAGVAQSPRYKIIEKRQSVAFWCNPISGHATLYWYQQILGQGPKLLIQFQNNGVVDDSQLPKDRFSAERLKGVDSTLKIQPAKLEDSAVYLCASSLLPPGSYGNTIYFGEGSWLTVV.

For the CDR3, the DNA is TGTGCTAGTGGTTTGGTACCGGGGGGGCTAAAAAATGAGCAGTTCTTC. This sequence encodes CASGLVPGGLKNEQFF. This chain joins TRBV12-5 and TRBJ2-1, with 8 bases aligning to TRBD2. The CDR3 sequence is 16 residues long. CDR1 LGHNT and CDR2 FRNRAP come from the germline V gene. The J segment lost 7 bases and the V segment lost 0 bases, leaving 8 bases of the junction unmatched. Using reference TRBV12-5 and TRBJ2-1 for the parts outside the CDR3, the full variable domain is DARVTQTPRHKVTEMGQEVTMRCQPILGHNTVFWYRQTMMQGLELLAYFRNRAPLDDSGMPKDRFSAEMPDATLATLKIQPSEPRDSAVYFCASGLVPGGLKNEQFFGPGTRLTVL.

The CDR3 coding sequence is TGCGCCAGCAGCCAGGCTTCGACAGGACTCACTGAAGCTTTCTTT. Protein sequence: CASSQASTGLTEAFF. The chain uses TRBV4-3 and TRBJ1-1; a possible D gene is TRBD1 (6 bases). Germline CDR1 is LGHNA and CDR2 is YSLEER. The CDR3 totals 15 residues. Trimming removed 3 bases from V and 4 bases from J, with 15 bases in between.

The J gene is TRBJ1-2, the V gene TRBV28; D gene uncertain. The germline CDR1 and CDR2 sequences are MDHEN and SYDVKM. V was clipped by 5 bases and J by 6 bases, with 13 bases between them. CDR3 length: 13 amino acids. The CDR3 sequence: CASSVGEPDGYTF. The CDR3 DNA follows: TGTGCCAGCAGTGTCGGGGAGCCTGATGGCTACACCTTC.

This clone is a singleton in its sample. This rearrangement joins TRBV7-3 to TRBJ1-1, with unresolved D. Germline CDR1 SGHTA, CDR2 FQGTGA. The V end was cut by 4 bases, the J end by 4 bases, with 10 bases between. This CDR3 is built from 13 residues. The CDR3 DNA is TGTGCCAGCAGCTCCGGGAAGACCACTGAAGCTTTCTTT. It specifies CASSSGKTTEAFF.

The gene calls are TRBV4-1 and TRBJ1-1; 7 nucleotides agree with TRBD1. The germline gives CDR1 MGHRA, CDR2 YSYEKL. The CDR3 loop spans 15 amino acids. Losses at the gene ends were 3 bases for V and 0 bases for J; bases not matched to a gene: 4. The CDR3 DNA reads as TGCGCCAGCAGCCAGACAGGGACCCTGAACACTGAAGCTTTCTTT. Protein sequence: CASSQTGTLNTEAFF.

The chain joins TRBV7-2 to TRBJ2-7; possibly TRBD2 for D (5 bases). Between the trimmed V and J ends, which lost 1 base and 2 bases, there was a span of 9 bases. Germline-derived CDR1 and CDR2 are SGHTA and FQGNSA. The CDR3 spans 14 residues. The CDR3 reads CASSLVGSPYEQYF. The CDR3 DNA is TGTGCCAGCAGCTTAGTGGGGAGCCCCTACGAGCAGTACTTC.

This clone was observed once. CDR3 amino acids: CASSFLGGTEAFF. CDR3 in DNA: TGTGCCAGCAGTTTCCTAGGGGGCACTGAAGCTTTCTTT. This chain joins TRBV6-5 and TRBJ1-1, with a tentative D call TRBD1 (6 bases). The V end was cut by 4 bases, the J end by 4 bases, with 10 bases between. The CDR3 extends over 13 amino acids. Looked up from germline, CDR1 is MNHEY and CDR2 is SVGAGI.

CDR3 loop: CASLDRGQADTQYF. The CDR3 nucleotides are TGTGCCAGCCTTGACAGGGGCCAGGCAGATACGCAGTATTTT. The V call is TRBV2, the J call TRBJ2-3; 8 bases fit TRBD1. The CDR3 spans 14 residues. Germline V gene data show CDR1 as SNHLY and CDR2 as FYNNEI. Trimming cost V 8 bases and J 4 bases; bases outside gene matches: 8.

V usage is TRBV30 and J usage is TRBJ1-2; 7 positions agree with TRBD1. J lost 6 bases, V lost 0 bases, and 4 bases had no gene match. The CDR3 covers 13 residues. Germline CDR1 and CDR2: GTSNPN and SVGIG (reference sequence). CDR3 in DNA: TGTGCCTGGAGTGTACGGACAGGTCATGGCTACACCTTC. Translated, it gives CAWSVRTGHGYTF. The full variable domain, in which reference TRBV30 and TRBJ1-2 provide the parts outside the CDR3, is SQTIHQWPATLVQPVGSPLSLECTVEGTSNPNLYWYRQAAGRGLQLLFYSVGIGQISSEVPQNLSASRPQDRQFILSSKKLLLSDSGFYLCAWSVRTGHGYTFGSGTRLTVV.

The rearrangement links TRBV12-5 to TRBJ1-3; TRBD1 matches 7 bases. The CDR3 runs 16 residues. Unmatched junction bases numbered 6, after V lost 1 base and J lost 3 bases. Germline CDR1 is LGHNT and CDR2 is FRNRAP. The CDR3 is CASGLGQGVGGNTIYF. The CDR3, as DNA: TGTGCTAGTGGTTTGGGTCAGGGGGTAGGTGGAAACACCATATATTTT.

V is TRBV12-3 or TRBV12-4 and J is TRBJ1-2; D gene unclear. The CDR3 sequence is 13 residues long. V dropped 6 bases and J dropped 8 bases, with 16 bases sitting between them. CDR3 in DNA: TGTGCCAGCAGATTCGAACAGTCCCAAGGCTACACCTTC. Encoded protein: CASRFEQSQGYTF.

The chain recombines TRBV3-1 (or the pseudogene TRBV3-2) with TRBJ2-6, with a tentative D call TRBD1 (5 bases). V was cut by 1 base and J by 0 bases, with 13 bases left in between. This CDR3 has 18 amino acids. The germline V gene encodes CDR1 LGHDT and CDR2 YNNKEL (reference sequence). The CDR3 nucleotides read TGTGCCAGCAGCCAAGTGCGAGGCAGGGTCTCTGGGGCCAACGTCCTGACTTTC. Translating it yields CASSQVRGRVSGANVLTF.